The present TCR beta chain was sequenced within a study of CD8+CD57+ T cells in acquired aplastic anemia. Background on the study: The sorted CD4+ and CD8+ cells yielded an average around 3 ug of DNA.

Unmatched junction bases numbered 1, after V lost 2 bases and J lost 3 bases. Germline CDR1 is WNHNN and CDR2 is SYGVQD (reference sequence). CDR3 length: 13 residues. This clonotype came up a few times. Antigen: not known. Researchers used genomic DNA as the template to profile TCR beta VDJ and CDR3. TCRdb reprocessed the reads with MiXCR, giving one entry per CDR3 protein. The data show about 210,000 distinct CDR3 sequences, with roughly 33% seen just once and 1.1% held by the top ten. Study-level results: Researchers report that around 29 CD8+ CDR3 sequences appeared in both patients and controls.

The TCR originated in a human donor in good health, serving as a control. The sequenced material came from sorted CD4+, CD8+, or CD8+CD57+ T cells (not recorded which) from PBMCs. The chain couples TRBV10-1 to TRBJ2-7; 7 positions match TRBD2. The chain's CDR3 is CASSEGGGYEQYF. The CDR3 coding sequence is TGCGCCAGCAGTGAGGGGGGGGGCTACGAGCAGTACTTC.